The clone carrying this T cell receptor (beta chain) appeared a single time. Membership in each cohort depended on participant-reported clinical history. This entry comes from a study of blood T cell repertoires in COVID-19. Germline values: CDR1 SEHNR, CDR2 FQNEAQ (reference sequence). This CDR3 has 15 amino acids. Trimming took 7 bases from V and 0 from J, leaving 15 bases between them. Authors' processing steps: Amplified reference gene primers provided the basis for estimating nucleated cell counts. Sequenced by immunoSEQ multiplex PCR; TCRdb stores in-frame clones only, minus some. That table is the source of V, J and clone size, and D and trimming were worked out from the DNA. This table has hundreds of thousands of clones, roughly 88% appearing once.

The chain combines TRBV7-9 with TRBJ1-2; D gene uncertain. Sample: PBMCs or T cells enriched from blood (not recorded which). The sequence was obtained from a woman between 45 and 65 years old who had recovered from COVID-19. The CDR3 nucleotides read TGTGCCAGCACCGATGGGCGAACGACTAACTATGGCTACACCTTC. Its protein is CASTDGRTTNYGYTF.